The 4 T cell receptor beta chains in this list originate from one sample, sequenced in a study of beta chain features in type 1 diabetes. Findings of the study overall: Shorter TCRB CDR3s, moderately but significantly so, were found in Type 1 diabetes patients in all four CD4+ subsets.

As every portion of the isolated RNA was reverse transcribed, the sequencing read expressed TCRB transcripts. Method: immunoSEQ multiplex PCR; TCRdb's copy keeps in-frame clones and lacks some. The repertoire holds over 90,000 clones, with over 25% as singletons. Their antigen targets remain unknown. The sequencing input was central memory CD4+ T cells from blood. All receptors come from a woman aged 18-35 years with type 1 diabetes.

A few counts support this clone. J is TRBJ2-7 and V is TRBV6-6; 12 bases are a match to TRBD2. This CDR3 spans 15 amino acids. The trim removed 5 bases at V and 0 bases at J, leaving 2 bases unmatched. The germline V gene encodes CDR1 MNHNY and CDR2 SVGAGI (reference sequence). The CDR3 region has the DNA TGTGCCAGCAGTACGACTAGCGGGAGCTCCTACGAGCAGTACGTC. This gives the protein CASSTTSGSSYEQYV.

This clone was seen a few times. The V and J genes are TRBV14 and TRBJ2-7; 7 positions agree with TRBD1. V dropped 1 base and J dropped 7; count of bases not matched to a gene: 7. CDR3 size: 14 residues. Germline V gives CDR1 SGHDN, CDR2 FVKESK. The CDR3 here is CASSQVDRVGEQYF. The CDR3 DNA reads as TGTGCCAGCAGCCAAGTCGACAGGGTGGGTGAGCAGTACTTC.

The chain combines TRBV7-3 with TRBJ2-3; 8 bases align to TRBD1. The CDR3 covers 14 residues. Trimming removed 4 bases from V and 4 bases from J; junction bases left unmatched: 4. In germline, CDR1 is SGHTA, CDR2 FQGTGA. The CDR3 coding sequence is TGTGCCAGCAGCTCGCGACAGGGGCCAGATACGCAGTATTTT. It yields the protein CASSSRQGPDTQYF. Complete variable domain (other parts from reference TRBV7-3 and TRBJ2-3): GAGVSQTPSNKVTEKGKYVELRCDPISGHTALYWYRQSLGQGPEFLIYFQGTGAADDSGLPNDRFFAVRPEGSVSTLKIQRTERGDSAVYLCASSSRQGPDTQYFGPGTRLTVL.

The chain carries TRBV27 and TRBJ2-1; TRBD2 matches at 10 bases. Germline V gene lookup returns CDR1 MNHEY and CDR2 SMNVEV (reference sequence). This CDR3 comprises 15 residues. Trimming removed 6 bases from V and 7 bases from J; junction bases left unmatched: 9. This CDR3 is CASSRAGGPLNEQFF. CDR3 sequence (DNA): TGTGCCAGCAGCCGAGCGGGAGGGCCACTAAATGAGCAGTTCTTC.